This T cell receptor (beta chain) emerged from a study of blood T cells in healthy people across ages. There were healthy Caucasian individuals from Russia, aged roughly 6 to 90, serving as donors. This clonotype turned up a few times. Antigen unknown. From germline, CDR1 is DFQATT and CDR2 SNEGSKA (reference sequence). Trimming took 6 bases from V and 5 from J, leaving 8 bases between them. This CDR3 has 11 residues. Study-level points and caveats: Unsorted PBMCs prevented conclusive naive versus antigen-experienced comparison.

The use of a sample-barcoded 5' primer and a J-beta primer mix characterized a second PCR of 7 to 11 cycles. TCRdb independently ran MiXCR on the 5' RACE reads; one entry per CDR3 protein. The table records around 780,000 distinct CDR3 sequences, about 61% of them present only once. The TCR was taken from a man aged 35 to 55 in good health. The sample taken for sequencing was blood. This chain connects TRBV20-1 to TRBJ2-4; no clear D. In DNA form, the CDR3 reads TGCAGTGCCTGGGCTGAAAACATTCAGTACTTC. Protein: CSAWAENIQYF.